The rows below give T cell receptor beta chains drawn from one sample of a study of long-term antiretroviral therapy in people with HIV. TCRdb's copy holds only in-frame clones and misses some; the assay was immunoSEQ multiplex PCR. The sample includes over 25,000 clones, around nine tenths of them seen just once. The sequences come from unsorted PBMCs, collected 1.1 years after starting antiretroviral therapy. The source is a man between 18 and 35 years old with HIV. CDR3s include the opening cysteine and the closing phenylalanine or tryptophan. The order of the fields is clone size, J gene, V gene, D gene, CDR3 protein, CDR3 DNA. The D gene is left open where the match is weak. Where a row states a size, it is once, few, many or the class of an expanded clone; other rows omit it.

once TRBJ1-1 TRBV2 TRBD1 CASSELAGGSFAFF TGTGCCAGCAGTGAATTGGCAGGGGGCAGCTTCGCTTTCTTT
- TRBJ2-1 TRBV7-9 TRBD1 CANSGVLGQGSSYNEQFF TGTGCCAACAGCGGGGTGCTGGGACAGGGTTCCTCCTACAATGAGCAGTTCTTC
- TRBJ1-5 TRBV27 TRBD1 CASSSSLGRDRAYQPQHF TGTGCCAGCAGTTCCAGTTTAGGTCGGGACAGGGCTTATCAGCCCCAGCATTTT
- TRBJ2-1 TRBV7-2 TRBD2 CASSLAERRGGVF TGTGCCAGCAGCTTAGCGGAAAGGCGGGGGGGCGTCTTC
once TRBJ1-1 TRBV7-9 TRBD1 CASSFRDRGLNTEAFF TGTGCCAGCAGCTTCAGGGACAGGGGCCTGAACACTGAAGCTTTCTTT
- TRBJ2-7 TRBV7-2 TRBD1 CASRGTGGTYEQYF TGTGCCAGCAGGGGGACAGGGGGAACCTACGAGCAGTACTTC
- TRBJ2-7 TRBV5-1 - CASSFSENEQYF TGCGCCAGCAGCTTCTCAGAGAACGAGCAGTACTTC
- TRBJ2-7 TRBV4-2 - CASSQDYLDYEQYF TGTGCCAGCAGCCAAGATTATCTTGACTACGAGCAGTACTTC
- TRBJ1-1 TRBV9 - CASSGQDNLNTEAFF TGTGCCAGCAGCGGACAAGACAATCTGAACACTGAAGCTTTCTTT
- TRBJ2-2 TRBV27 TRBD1 CASSLSGTGGLGKAGELFF TGTGCCAGCAGTCTTTCAGGGACAGGGGGACTCGGAAAGGCCGGGGAGCTGTTTTTT
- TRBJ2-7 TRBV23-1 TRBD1 CASSHFPRTGTYEQYF TGCGCCAGCAGTCATTTTCCCCGGACAGGGACCTACGAGCAGTACTTC
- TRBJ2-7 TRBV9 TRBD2 CASSVAWTSGREYEQYF TGTGCCAGCAGCGTAGCCTGGACTAGCGGGAGAGAATACGAGCAGTACTTC
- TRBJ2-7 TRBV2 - CASSASRAEYYEQYF TGTGCCAGCAGTGCCAGCCGGGCAGAGTATTACGAGCAGTACTTC
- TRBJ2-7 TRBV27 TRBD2 CASSLLAGVGSYEQYF TGTGCCAGCAGTCTTCTAGCGGGAGTAGGGTCTTACGAGCAGTACTTC
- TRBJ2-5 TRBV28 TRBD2 CASSSSLGLADAFLYTQYF TGTGCCAGCAGTTCAAGCCTGGGACTAGCGGATGCCTTTTTGTACACCCAGTACTTC
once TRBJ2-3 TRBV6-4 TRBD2 CASSDIAGADTQYF TGTGCCAGCAGTGACATAGCGGGAGCAGATACGCAGTATTTT
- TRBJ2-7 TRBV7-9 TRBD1 CASSLLGTGPYEQYF TGTGCCAGCAGCTTATTAGGGACAGGCCCCTACGAGCAGTACTTC
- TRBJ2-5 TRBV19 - CASSMSREQETQYF TGTGCCAGTAGTATGAGTAGGGAGCAAGAGACCCAGTACTTC
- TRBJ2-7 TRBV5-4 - CASSFGGGYEQYF TGTGCCAGCAGCTTCGGTGGGGGCTACGAGCAGTACTTC
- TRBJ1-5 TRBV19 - CASSIFPDSPNQPQHF TGTGCCAGTAGTATATTTCCGGACAGCCCCAATCAGCCCCAGCATTTT
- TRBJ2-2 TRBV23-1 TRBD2 CASLPYSGANTGELFF TGCGCCAGCCTACCCTATAGCGGGGCGAACACCGGGGAGCTGTTTTTT
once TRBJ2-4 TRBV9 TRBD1 CASSADRVNIQYF TGTGCCAGCAGCGCAGACAGGGTGAACATTCAGTACTTC
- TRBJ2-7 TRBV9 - CASSVGGLAYEQYF TGTGCCAGCAGCGTAGGGGGGTTAGCCTACGAGCAGTACTTC
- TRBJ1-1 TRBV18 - CASSPSLRQGPSNTEAFF TGTGCCAGCTCACCCAGCCTCCGGCAGGGTCCGTCAAACACTGAAGCTTTCTTT
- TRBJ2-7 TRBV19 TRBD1 CASSIGTGETSYEQYF TGTGCCAGTAGTATCGGGACAGGAGAGACCTCCTACGAGCAGTACTTC
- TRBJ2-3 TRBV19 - CASSIMGLSTDTQYF TGTGCCAGTAGTATTATGGGCCTCAGCACAGATACGCAGTATTTT
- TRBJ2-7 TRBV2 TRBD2 CASSRLAGGQSEQYF TGTGCCAGCAGCCGACTAGCGGGAGGCCAGAGCGAGCAGTACTTC
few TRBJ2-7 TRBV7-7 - CASSLWWTPYEQYF TGTGCTAGCAGCTTATGGTGGACACCCTACGAGCAGTACTTC
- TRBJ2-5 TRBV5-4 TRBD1 CASSLGQHQETQYF TGTGCCAGCAGCCTGGGACAGCACCAAGAGACCCAGTACTTC
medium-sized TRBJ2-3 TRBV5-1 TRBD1 CASSRGQGWLDTQYF TGCGCCAGCAGCCGGGGACAGGGCTGGTTGGATACGCAGTATTTT
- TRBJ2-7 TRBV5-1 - CASSLEILAYEQYF TGCGCCAGCAGCTTGGAAATACTAGCCTACGAGCAGTACTTC